The next 25 T cell receptor beta chains were all read from a single sample in a study of tumor T cells in aggressive B-cell lymphoma. TCRdb's copy holds only in-frame clones and misses some; the assay was immunoSEQ multiplex PCR. Here the sample spans around 5,800 clones, about 70% being singletons. Specimen: tumor tissue. The receptors shown here come from an adult with diffuse large B cell lymphoma.

This chain uses TRBV5-1 with TRBJ2-5, with 7 bases matching TRBD1. Germline V gene data show CDR1 as SGHRS and CDR2 as YFSETQ. Trimming cost V 4 bases and J 3 bases; bases outside gene matches: 9. CDR3 length: 15 residues. In DNA form, the CDR3 reads TGCGCCAGCAGCCTTGAGGGACAGCCAAAAGAGACCCAGTACTTC. It is translated as CASSLEGQPKETQYF.

This chain joins TRBV19 and TRBJ1-5; the D gene is possibly TRBD1 (5 bases). CDR1 is LNHDA and CDR2 is SQIVND in the germline V gene (reference sequence). The CDR3 runs to 14 residues. Trimming stripped 5 bases from V and 5 bases from J, with 13 bases between. The CDR3 bases are TGTGCCAGTAGTCCTCGGGGGGGGGATCAGCCCCAGCATTTT. This sequence encodes CASSPRGGDQPQHF.

This clone occurred a few times. This sequence joins TRBV7-9 and TRBJ2-2; D is possibly TRBD2 (5 bases). Looked up from germline, CDR1 is SEHNR and CDR2 is FQNEAQ (reference sequence). The CDR3 is 12 amino acids. V was clipped by 3 bases and J by 6 bases, with 5 bases between them. The CDR3 region is CASSFGAGELFF. The CDR3 coding sequence is TGTGCCAGCAGCTTCGGGGCCGGGGAGCTGTTTTTT. Looking up the rest from reference TRBV7-9 and TRBJ2-2 gives the full variable domain: DTGVSQNPRHKITKRGQNVTFRCDPISEHNRLYWYRQTLGQGPEFLTYFQNEAQLEKSRLLSDRFSAERPKGSFSTLEIQRTEQGDSAMYLCASSFGAGELFFGEGSRLTVL.

The V and J genes are TRBV5-4 and TRBJ2-3; 7 bases agree with TRBD2. This CDR3 comprises 15 residues. Germline CDR1 and CDR2: SGHNT and YYREEE (reference sequence). V lost 1 base and J lost 3; bases outside the gene matches: 5. CDR3 residues: CASSLPGRGTDTQYF. In DNA form, the CDR3 reads TGTGCCAGCAGCTTGCCGGGGAGGGGTACAGATACGCAGTATTTT.

The chain recombines TRBV27 with TRBJ1-1, with TRBD1 as a possible D gene (6 bases). CDR1 MNHEY and CDR2 SMNVEV come from the germline V gene (reference sequence). This CDR3 comprises 15 residues. Trimming removed 5 bases at V and 2 bases at J, with 15 bases between. DNA for the CDR3: TGTGCCAGCAGTGAAACTTGGGACACAAACACTGAAGCTTTCTTT. Translation: CASSETWDTNTEAFF.

This sequence joins TRBV10-1 and TRBJ1-1; 9 positions agree with TRBD1. Germline CDR1 reads WNHNN; CDR2 reads SYGVQD (reference sequence). The J segment lost 7 bases and the V segment lost 0 bases, leaving 15 bases of the junction unmatched. This CDR3 is built from 18 residues. The chain's CDR3 is CASSESVWEQGAVGEAFF. CDR3 bases: TGCGCCAGCAGTGAGTCAGTTTGGGAACAGGGGGCTGTCGGTGAAGCTTTCTTT.

This chain links TRBV9 with TRBJ2-7; D might be TRBD1 (6 bases). This CDR3 region has 14 residues. Trimming took off 0 bases at V and 3 bases at J, with 10 bases between the two ends. In germline, CDR1 is SGDLS, CDR2 YYNGEE. The CDR3 spells CASSVGSGDYEQYF. The CDR3 DNA reads TGTGCCAGCAGCGTAGGCTCAGGGGACTACGAGCAGTACTTC.

Worth noting for this clone: The DNA is left out, because the CDR3 cannot be placed on it with certainty; the CDR3 is given as TCRdb lists it. Distinct nucleotide sequences in the sample also encode this CDR3. The CDR3 loop is CATSVGTGNEKLFF. The rearrangement links TRBV15 to TRBJ1-4; TRBD1 is the table's D call and was not checked against the DNA. Including both end residues, the CDR3 is 14 amino acids long. Germline assignment: CDR1 LNHNV and CDR2 YYDKDF (reference sequence).

This CDR3 is CASSEVDSEAFF. The CDR3 DNA is TGCGCCAGCAGCGAGGTGGACAGTGAAGCTTTCTTT. This rearrangement joins TRBV5-1 to TRBJ1-1, with a weak D call TRBD1 (6 bases). This CDR3 comprises 12 residues. V lost 4 bases and J 7 bases, leaving 11 bases between the germline ends. CDR1 is SGHRS, CDR2 YFSETQ, per germline.

The chain uses TRBV6-5 and TRBJ2-5; D perhaps matches TRBD1 (6 bases). Deletions cut 2 bases from V and 1 base from J, with 11 bases between. Germline loops: CDR1 MNHEY, CDR2 SVGAGI. The CDR3 is 15 residues long. CDR3 amino acids: CASSYTTGVQETQYF. CDR3 nucleotide sequence: TGTGCCAGCAGTTACACGACAGGAGTCCAAGAGACCCAGTACTTC.

The table lists this clone with a count of one. The gene calls are TRBV7-9 and TRBJ2-5; 10 nucleotides match TRBD2. CDR1 is SEHNR, CDR2 FQNEAQ, per germline (reference sequence). CDR3 length equals 16 residues. V trimming: 6 bases; J trimming: 4 bases; junction bases outside the gene matches: 11. This chain's CDR3 is CASRHTLAGATETQYF. CDR3 coding DNA: TGTGCCAGCAGACACACCCTAGCGGGAGCTACAGAGACCCAGTACTTC.

The chain links TRBV18 to TRBJ2-1; 7 nucleotides align to TRBD2. The germline V gene encodes CDR1 KGHSH and CDR2 LQKENI. The V segment lost 4 bases and the J segment 4 bases; nucleotides outside the gene matches: 19. This CDR3 has 19 residues. CDR3 sequence: CASSLRSGREPNRYNEQFF. DNA of the CDR3: TGTGCCAGCTCACTCAGATCTGGGAGGGAACCAAACCGATACAATGAGCAGTTCTTC.

This clone appeared a single time. This chain uses TRBV9 with TRBJ2-7, with D possibly being TRBD1 (6 bases). Germline V CDR1 and CDR2: SGDLS, YYNGEE. The V gene lost 3 bases and the J gene lost 4 bases, with 17 bases spanning the gap. The CDR3 is made up of 15 amino acids. The CDR3 spells CASSGSGHGPYEQYF. The CDR3 DNA follows: TGTGCCAGCAGCGGGTCGGGACATGGTCCATACGAGCAGTACTTC. Full variable domain (missing parts from reference TRBV9 and TRBJ2-7): DSGVTQTPKHLITATGQRVTLRCSPRSGDLSVYWYQQSLDQGLQFLIQYYNGEERAKGNILERFSAQQFPDLHSELNLSSLELGDSALYFCASSGSGHGPYEQYFGPGTRLTVT.

A single count supports this clone. V is TRBV28 and J is TRBJ1-2, with a possible D match to TRBD1 (6 bases). Trimming removed 6 bases from V and 4 bases from J, with 12 bases in between. The CDR3 has 13 residues. Germline values: CDR1 MDHEN, CDR2 SYDVKM. This CDR3 is CASRQGGSYGYTF. The CDR3 DNA reads as TGTGCCAGCAGGCAAGGGGGATCCTATGGCTACACCTTC.

Only a few counts were recorded for this clone. This chain links TRBV7-9 with TRBJ2-7; TRBD2 might be the D (6 bases). V lost 3 bases and J 1 base, leaving 7 bases between the germline ends. Germline loops: CDR1 SEHNR, CDR2 FQNEAQ (reference sequence). The CDR3 length is 13 residues. The CDR3, as DNA: TGTGCCAGCAGCTTGGGACTTTCCTACGAGCAGTACTTC. This translates into CASSLGLSYEQYF.

As regards this clone: Mismatch with germline at one junction end may stem from a read error. This chain uses TRBV19 with TRBJ2-1; TRBD2 agrees at 13 bases. Germline V gene sequence: CDR1 LNHDA, CDR2 SQIVND (reference sequence). The CDR3 has 15 residues. The CDR3 loop is CAGSQLAGGNNEQFF. The CDR3 nucleotides read TGTGCCGGTAGCCAACTAGCGGGAGGGAACAATGAGCAGTTCTTC.

In its sample, this clone was seen a few times. V gene TRBV7-9 combines with J gene TRBJ1-2; D gene unclear. Germline V gene data show CDR1 as SEHNR and CDR2 as FQNEAQ (reference sequence). The CDR3 has 14 residues. The V end lost 3 bases, the J end lost 7 bases, and 15 bases lay between the germline ends. CDR3 coding DNA: TGTGCCAGCAGCTTCGGCGAGGAAAGTGGTGGCTACACCTTC. This sequence encodes CASSFGEESGGYTF.

The chain carries TRBV15 and TRBJ2-5, with D possibly being TRBD1 (6 bases). From germline, CDR1 is LNHNV and CDR2 YYDKDF (reference sequence). The CDR3 length is 16 residues. Trimming took 1 base from V and 2 from J, leaving 14 bases between them. CDR3 in DNA: TGTGCCACCAGCAGAGCCAGGGGCGGGCGACAAGAGACCCAGTACTTC. Protein product: CATSRARGGRQETQYF.

The genes are TRBV11-2 and TRBJ1-3; D remains unclear. This CDR3 has 16 amino acids. CDR1 is SGHAT, CDR2 FQNNGV, per germline. The V end was cut by 1 base, the J end by 0 bases, with 10 bases between. CDR3 bases: TGTGCCAGCAGCTTAGTACAGAGCAGCTCTGGAAACACCATATATTTT. The encoded protein is CASSLVQSSSGNTIYF.

The genes are TRBV19 and TRBJ1-1; TRBD1 agrees at 7 bases. Germline V gene data show CDR1 as LNHDA and CDR2 as SQIVND (reference sequence). Trimming took 6 bases from V and 0 from J; bases not matched to a gene: 13. This CDR3 spans 17 amino acids. The CDR3 coding sequence is TGTGCCAGTAGCTCGACAGGGATCATGAGCATGAACACTGAAGCTTTCTTT. This codes for CASSSTGIMSMNTEAFF.

The chain combines TRBV6-4 with TRBJ2-1, with 12 nucleotides matching TRBD2. CDR1 is MRHNA and CDR2 is SNTAGT in the germline V gene. The CDR3 covers 15 residues. V shed 4 bases, J shed 8 bases, and the junction held 6 bases outside the gene matches. The CDR3 nucleotides read TGTGCCAGCAGTGCCGGGACTAGCGGGTGGGATGAGCAGTTCTTC. Translation: CASSAGTSGWDEQFF.

V is TRBV19 and J is TRBJ1-5, with a possible D match to TRBD1 (5 bases). The length of the CDR3 is 13 residues. Germline loops: CDR1 LNHDA, CDR2 SQIVND (reference sequence). Trimming removed 3 bases at V and 7 bases at J, with 10 bases between. CDR3 coding DNA: TGTGCCAGTAGTATGGGGGGAAGACAGCCCCAGCATTTT. It yields the protein CASSMGGRQPQHF.

The CDR3, as DNA: TGTGCCAGCAGTTTAACTAGCGGGAGTTACGAGCAGTACTTC. It yields the protein CASSLTSGSYEQYF. The rearrangement uses TRBV28 and TRBJ2-7; the match to TRBD2 covers 11 bases. In germline, CDR1 is MDHEN, CDR2 SYDVKM. The CDR3 loop spans 14 amino acids. V was pared by 2 bases and J by 4 bases, with 1 base of the junction left unmatched.

V usage is TRBV19 and J usage is TRBJ2-7, with D maybe TRBD2 (6 bases). Germline-derived CDR1 and CDR2 are LNHDA and SQIVND (reference sequence). CDR3 length equals 17 residues. V shed 3 bases and J shed 4 bases, with 22 bases lying between them. CDR3 coding DNA: TGTGCCAGTAGTATCCGGAGCCGGGACTCCTACCTATACGAGCAGTACTTC. Protein sequence: CASSIRSRDSYLYEQYF.

The chain links TRBV10-3 to TRBJ2-6; TRBD1 is a possible D gene (5 bases). V lost 2 bases, J lost 3 bases, and 11 bases lay in between. CDR1 and CDR2 (germline): ENHRY, SYGVKD. The CDR3 totals 16 residues. In nucleotides, the CDR3 is TGTGCCATCAGTGAGGGGGCAGTAAGTGGGGCCAACGTCCTGACTTTC. This codes for CAISEGAVSGANVLTF.